This is a list of T cell receptor beta chains from one sample in a study of blood T cell repertoires in COVID-19. Assay: immunoSEQ multiplex PCR; the TCRdb copy retains only in-frame clones and omits some. The table includes just over 650,000 clones, about 87% detected once. Input material: peripheral blood. Receptors originate from a woman aged 18-35 years with acute or convalescent COVID-19. Both conserved end residues are part of each CDR3. The order of the fields is clone size, J gene, V gene, CDR3 length, D gene, CDR3 protein, CDR3 DNA. A D gene is named only where the DNA matches it firmly. Clone size is not always given. Where it is, it says once, few, many or a class for expanded clones.

size: .
J: TRBJ2-7
V: TRBV19
length: 13
D: TRBD1
CDR3: CASSGTGGAEQYF
DNA: TGTGCCAGTAGTGGGACAGGGGGCGCCGAGCAGTACTTC

size: .
J: TRBJ1-2
V: TRBV5-4
length: 14
D: TRBD1
CDR3: CASSLIQGAGGYTF
DNA: TGTGCCAGCAGCTTGATACAGGGGGCGGGAGGCTACACCTTC

size: .
J: TRBJ2-7
V: TRBV30
length: 15
D: .
CDR3: CAWSVRGGGAYEQYF
DNA: TGTGCCTGGAGTGTACGAGGTGGAGGAGCCTACGAGCAGTACTTC

size: .
J: TRBJ2-7
V: TRBV5-1
length: 13
D: .
CDR3: CASRPSSSYEQYF
DNA: TGCGCCAGCAGACCGTCGAGCTCCTACGAGCAGTACTTC

size: .
J: TRBJ1-1
V: TRBV7-9
length: 14
D: .
CDR3: CASRPSGRSTEAFF
DNA: TGTGCCAGCAGGCCCTCGGGGAGGAGCACTGAAGCTTTCTTT

size: .
J: TRBJ1-2
V: TRBV2
length: 12
D: .
CDR3: CASSVGVLGYTF
DNA: TGTGCCAGCAGTGTAGGGGTGTTGGGCTACACCTTC

size: .
J: TRBJ2-7
V: TRBV27
length: 14
D: TRBD1
CDR3: CASSPGTETYEQYF
DNA: TGTGCCAGCAGTCCCGGGACAGAGACCTACGAGCAGTACTTC

size: few
J: TRBJ1-5
V: TRBV6-6
length: 14
D: TRBD1
CDR3: CASSQTGINQPQHF
DNA: TGTGCCAGCAGCCAGACAGGGATCAATCAGCCCCAGCATTTT

size: .
J: TRBJ2-3
V: TRBV24-1
length: 16
D: TRBD1
CDR3: CATSDHFQGGTDTQYF
DNA: TGTGCCACCAGTGATCATTTTCAGGGGGGCACAGATACGCAGTATTTT

size: once
J: TRBJ2-2
V: TRBV9
length: 16
D: TRBD2
CDR3: CASSAGTSGNTGELFF
DNA: TGTGCCAGCAGCGCCGGGACTAGCGGGAACACCGGGGAGCTGTTTTTT

size: .
J: TRBJ1-3
V: TRBV20-1
length: 11
D: .
CDR3: CSASFGNTIYF
DNA: TGCAGTGCTAGCTTTGGAAACACCATATATTTT

size: .
J: TRBJ2-3
V: TRBV10-3
length: 16
D: TRBD1
CDR3: CAISDTPGQGTDTQYF
DNA: TGTGCCATCAGTGACACCCCGGGACAGGGCACAGATACGCAGTATTTT

size: few
J: TRBJ2-7
V: TRBV29-1
length: 16
D: .
CDR3: CSVGGLGYSSSYEQYF
DNA: TGCAGCGTTGGGGGGCTGGGGTACTCAAGCTCCTACGAGCAGTACTTC

size: .
J: TRBJ1-4
V: TRBV19
length: 16
D: .
CDR3: CASSISGGAFNEKLFF
DNA: TGTGCCAGTAGTATAAGCGGGGGCGCGTTTAATGAAAAACTGTTTTTT

size: .
J: TRBJ2-7
V: TRBV5-6
length: 13
D: .
CDR3: CASSGGPAYEQYF
DNA: TGTGCCAGCAGCGGTGGCCCCGCCTACGAGCAGTACTTC

size: .
J: TRBJ2-1
V: TRBV2
length: 15
D: .
CDR3: CASRGDTQSNNEQFF
DNA: TGTGCCAGCAGGGGAGACACCCAAAGCAACAATGAGCAGTTCTTC

size: once
J: TRBJ1-1
V: TRBV19
length: 14
D: TRBD1
CDR3: CASSRQGVYTEAFF
DNA: TGTGCCAGTAGTCGACAGGGAGTTTACACTGAAGCTTTCTTT

size: .
J: TRBJ2-2
V: TRBV5-4
length: 11
D: .
CDR3: CASTNTGELFF
DNA: TGTGCCAGCACTAACACCGGGGAGCTGTTTTTT

size: .
J: TRBJ2-1
V: TRBV5-1
length: 20
D: .
CDR3: CASSLYFGIGAQGFYNEQFF
DNA: TGCGCCAGCAGCTTGTACTTTGGTATTGGGGCGCAGGGGTTTTACAATGAGCAGTTCTTC

size: .
J: TRBJ2-2
V: TRBV6-2/TRBV6-3
length: 14
D: .
CDR3: CASSPEIEAGELFF
DNA: TGTGCCAGCAGTCCGGAGATAGAGGCCGGGGAGCTGTTTTTT

size: .
J: TRBJ1-1
V: TRBV19
length: 15
D: .
CDR3: CASNHGGRADTEAFF
DNA: TGTGCCAGTAATCATGGCGGCAGGGCGGACACTGAAGCTTTCTTT

size: .
J: TRBJ1-2
V: TRBV30
length: 12
D: .
CDR3: CAWSGGLWGYTF
DNA: TGTGCCTGGAGTGGTGGTCTATGGGGCTACACCTTC

size: .
J: TRBJ2-3
V: TRBV9
length: 16
D: TRBD2
CDR3: CASSVAGRGGTDTQYF
DNA: TGTGCCAGCAGCGTAGCTGGGCGGGGGGGGACAGATACGCAGTATTTT

size: .
J: TRBJ1-2
V: TRBV28
length: 15
D: .
CDR3: CASSSAASGGYGYTF
DNA: TGTGCCAGCAGTTCGGCCGCATCGGGGGGGTATGGCTACACCTTC

size: .
J: TRBJ1-2
V: TRBV7-9
length: 14
D: .
CDR3: CASSSLPRGGGYTF
DNA: TGTGCCAGCAGCTCCCTCCCCAGGGGAGGGGGCTACACCTTC

size: .
J: TRBJ1-4
V: TRBV30
length: 14
D: .
CDR3: CAWSTDPANEKLFF
DNA: TGTGCCTGGAGCACAGATCCAGCTAATGAAAAACTGTTTTTT

size: .
J: TRBJ2-2
V: TRBV27
length: 14
D: .
CDR3: CASSPGVNTGELFF
DNA: TGTGCCAGCAGTCCAGGGGTGAACACCGGGGAGCTGTTTTTT

size: .
J: TRBJ2-7
V: TRBV29-1
length: 12
D: TRBD1
CDR3: CSVGTGSYEQYF
DNA: TGCAGCGTTGGGACAGGTTCCTACGAGCAGTACTTC

size: few
J: TRBJ1-2
V: TRBV5-1
length: 16
D: .
CDR3: CASSLSWSGQNYGYTF
DNA: TGCGCCAGCAGCTTGTCCTGGTCAGGCCAGAACTATGGCTACACCTTC

size: .
J: TRBJ1-6
V: TRBV15
length: 15
D: TRBD1
CDR3: CATSRDGTVISPLHF
DNA: TGTGCCACCAGCAGAGATGGGACAGTCATTTCACCCCTCCACTTT

size: .
J: TRBJ1-2
V: TRBV29-1
length: 13
D: .
CDR3: CSVESGSLYGYTF
DNA: TGCAGCGTTGAATCAGGCAGCCTCTATGGCTACACCTTC

size: .
J: TRBJ1-4
V: TRBV3-1/TRBV3-2
length: 12
D: TRBD1
CDR3: CASSQWGQGRVF
DNA: TGTGCCAGCAGCCAATGGGGACAGGGGAGAGTTTTT

size: .
J: TRBJ1-5
V: TRBV4-3
length: 13
D: .
CDR3: CASSQGPGEPQHF
DNA: TGCGCCAGCAGCCAAGGGCCGGGGGAGCCCCAGCATTTT

size: .
J: TRBJ1-6
V: TRBV19
length: 15
D: TRBD1
CDR3: CASSGQSTGDSPLHF
DNA: TGTGCCAGTAGTGGACAATCAACAGGGGATTCACCCCTCCACTTT

size: .
J: TRBJ1-5
V: TRBV24-1
length: 16
D: .
CDR3: CATSDATEGENQPQHF
DNA: TGTGCCACCAGTGACGCGACAGAAGGAGAGAATCAGCCCCAGCATTTT

size: .
J: TRBJ1-5
V: TRBV6-4
length: 16
D: .
CDR3: CASSFLGPYSNQPQHF
DNA: TGTGCCAGCAGTTTTTTGGGCCCCTATAGCAATCAGCCCCAGCATTTT

size: few
J: TRBJ1-3
V: TRBV19
length: 15
D: .
CDR3: CASKRQPYSGNTIYF
DNA: TGTGCCAGTAAGAGGCAGCCGTACTCTGGAAACACCATATATTTT

size: .
J: TRBJ1-5
V: TRBV27
length: 15
D: TRBD1
CDR3: CASREGALGNQPQHF
DNA: TGTGCCAGCAGGGAGGGGGCATTAGGAAATCAGCCCCAGCATTTT

size: .
J: TRBJ1-4
V: TRBV19
length: 14
D: .
CDR3: CASSSGRTNEKLFF
DNA: TGTGCCAGTAGTTCGGGGAGGACTAATGAAAAACTGTTTTTT

size: .
J: TRBJ1-5
V: TRBV7-8
length: 15
D: .
CDR3: CASSLAEGSYQPQHF
DNA: TGTGCCAGCAGCTTAGCGGAGGGGAGCTATCAGCCCCAGCATTTT

size: .
J: TRBJ1-1
V: TRBV27
length: 16
D: .
CDR3: CASSLSPPDRNTEAFF
DNA: TGTGCCAGCAGTTTATCGCCTCCGGACAGGAACACTGAAGCTTTCTTT

size: .
J: TRBJ1-1
V: TRBV4-3
length: 13
D: .
CDR3: CASSLNIALEVFF
DNA: TGCGCCAGCAGCCTTAATATAGCCCTGGAAGTTTTCTTT

size: .
J: TRBJ1-2
V: TRBV15
length: 17
D: .
CDR3: CATSRDRDRTANYGYTF
DNA: TGTGCCACCAGCAGAGATCGCGATAGGACAGCCAACTATGGCTACACCTTC

size: .
J: TRBJ2-2
V: TRBV7-3
length: 18
D: TRBD2
CDR3: CASSLTGLAGSNTGELFF
DNA: TGTGCCAGCAGCTTAACGGGACTAGCGGGGTCGAACACCGGGGAGCTGTTTTTT

size: .
J: TRBJ2-5
V: TRBV6-5
length: 11
D: TRBD1
CDR3: CASRTGLAQYF
DNA: TGTGCCAGCAGGACAGGGTTGGCCCAGTACTTC

size: few
J: TRBJ1-4
V: TRBV7-6
length: 17
D: .
CDR3: CASSLVDPGLGGEKLFF
DNA: TGTGCCAGCAGCTTAGTCGATCCTGGGCTAGGCGGGGAAAAACTGTTTTTT

size: .
J: TRBJ1-2
V: TRBV12-3/TRBV12-4
length: 13
D: TRBD1
CDR3: CASSSGQGRGYTF
DNA: TGTGCCAGCAGTTCTGGACAGGGACGGGGCTACACCTTC

size: .
J: TRBJ1-6
V: TRBV12-5
length: 17
D: TRBD1
CDR3: CASGFTGQGLSGSPLHF
DNA: TGTGCTAGTGGTTTTACTGGACAGGGGCTTTCCGGATCACCCCTCCACTTT

size: .
J: TRBJ1-1
V: TRBV29-1
length: 12
D: TRBD1
CDR3: CSSLTGLTEAFF
DNA: TGCAGCTCCCTGACAGGGCTGACTGAAGCTTTCTTT

size: .
J: TRBJ2-3
V: TRBV29-1
length: 15
D: TRBD2
CDR3: CSVRRGLAGADTQYF
DNA: TGCAGCGTCCGAAGGGGACTAGCGGGGGCAGATACGCAGTATTTT

size: .
J: TRBJ1-6
V: TRBV20-1
length: 15
D: .
CDR3: CSASLGLAGNSPLHF
DNA: TGCAGTGCTAGTTTGGGGTTAGCAGGGAATTCACCCCTCCACTTT

size: .
J: TRBJ2-4
V: TRBV19
length: 14
D: .
CDR3: CASSGRAASNIQYF
DNA: TGTGCCAGTAGTGGGCGGGCCGCGTCAAACATTCAGTACTTC

size: .
J: TRBJ1-3
V: TRBV5-1
length: 15
D: .
CDR3: CASSSDGSSGNTIYF
DNA: TGCGCCAGCAGCTCCGACGGGAGCTCTGGAAACACCATATATTTT

size: .
J: TRBJ2-7
V: TRBV14
length: 15
D: .
CDR3: CASSQQGFPSYEQYF
DNA: TGTGCCAGCAGTCAACAGGGTTTCCCCTCCTACGAGCAGTACTTC

size: .
J: TRBJ1-5
V: TRBV4-1
length: 15
D: .
CDR3: CASSHGPYSNQPQHF
DNA: TGCGCCAGCAGCCATGGGCCGTATAGCAATCAGCCCCAGCATTTT

size: once
J: TRBJ2-1
V: TRBV7-9
length: 15
D: .
CDR3: CASSPAGISYNEQFF
DNA: TGTGCCAGCAGCCCGGCGGGGATCTCCTACAATGAGCAGTTCTTC

size: .
J: TRBJ1-2
V: TRBV4-3
length: 16
D: TRBD1
CDR3: CASSHRGGQGRKGYTF
DNA: TGCGCCAGCAGCCACCGTGGGGGACAGGGGAGGAAGGGCTACACCTTC

size: .
J: TRBJ1-5
V: TRBV4-1
length: 16
D: .
CDR3: CASSPHLNRNNQPQHF
DNA: TGCGCCAGCAGCCCTCACCTCAACAGAAACAATCAGCCCCAGCATTTT